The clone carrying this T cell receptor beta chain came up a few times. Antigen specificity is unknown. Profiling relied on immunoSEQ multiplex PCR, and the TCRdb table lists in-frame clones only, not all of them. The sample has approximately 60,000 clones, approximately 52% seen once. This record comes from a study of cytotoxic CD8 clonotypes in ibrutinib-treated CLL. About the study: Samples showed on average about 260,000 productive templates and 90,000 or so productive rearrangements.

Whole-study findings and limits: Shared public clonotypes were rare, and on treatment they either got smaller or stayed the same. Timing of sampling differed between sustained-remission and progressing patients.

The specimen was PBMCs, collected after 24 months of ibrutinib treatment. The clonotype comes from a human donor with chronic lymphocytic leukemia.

The CDR3 sequence: CASRSSGASYEQYF. CDR3 DNA sequence: TGCGCCAGCCGGAGTAGCGGGGCTTCCTACGAGCAGTACTTC. The rearrangement joins TRBV5-1 to TRBJ2-7; 8 bases are shared with TRBD2. V shed 7 bases, J shed 1 base, and the junction held 7 bases outside the gene matches. The CDR3 has 14 residues. Germline CDR1 SGHRS, CDR2 YFSETQ.